One TCR beta chain is described in this entry. What it binds is not known. V was pared by 5 bases and J by 6 bases, with 6 bases of the junction left unmatched. This CDR3 has 14 amino acids. Germline V gene sequence: CDR1 MDHEN, CDR2 SYDVKM. The entry originates in a study of beta chain features in type 1 diabetes. Overall study: Healthy donors resembled patients in age, gender and cell yields.

Sequenced material consisted of expressed TCRB transcripts (all of the isolated RNA was reverse transcribed). Sequencing was performed with immunoSEQ multiplex PCR; in TCRdb, only in-frame clones are kept and a portion is missing. The table lists more than 110,000 clones, 6.9% of them singletons. Using CD45RO/CCR7/CD25/CD127/CD95/CD27, CD4+ naive, central memory, regulatory and stem cell-like memory cells were sorted. Findings of the study overall: Type 1 diabetes patients showed a moderate but significant shortening of TCRB CDR3s in all four CD4+ subsets.

This chain links TRBV28 with TRBJ1-5; 8 bases fit TRBD1. The sequence was obtained from a woman between 25 and 40 years old in good health. The sequenced sample was central memory CD4+ T cells from blood. DNA for the CDR3: TGTGCCAGCAGTCCCGGACAGGGCACTCAGCCCCAGCATTTT. It translates to CASSPGQGTQPQHF. The variable domain in full, completed from reference TRBV28 and TRBJ1-5, reads DVKVTQSSRYLVKRTGEKVFLECVQDMDHENMFWYRQDPGLGLRLIYFSYDVKMKEKGDIPEGYSVSREKKERFSLILESASTNQTSMYLCASSPGQGTQPQHFGDGTRLSIL.